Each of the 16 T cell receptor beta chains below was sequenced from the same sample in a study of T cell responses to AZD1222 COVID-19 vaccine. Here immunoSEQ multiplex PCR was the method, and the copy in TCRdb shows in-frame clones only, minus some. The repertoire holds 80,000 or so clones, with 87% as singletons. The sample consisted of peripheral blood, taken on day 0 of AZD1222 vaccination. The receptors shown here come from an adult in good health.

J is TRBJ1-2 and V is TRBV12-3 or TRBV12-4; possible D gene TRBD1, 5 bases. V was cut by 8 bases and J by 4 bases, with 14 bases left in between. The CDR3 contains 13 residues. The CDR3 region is CASSPGHSYGYTF. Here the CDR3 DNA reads TGTGCCAGCTCCCCAGGGCATTCCTATGGCTACACCTTC.

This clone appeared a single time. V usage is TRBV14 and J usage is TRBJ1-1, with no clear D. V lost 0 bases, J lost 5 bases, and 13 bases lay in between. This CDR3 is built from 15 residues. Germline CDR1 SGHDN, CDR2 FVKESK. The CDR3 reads CASSQESRGETEAFF. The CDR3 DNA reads TGTGCCAGCAGCCAAGAATCGCGGGGTGAGACTGAAGCTTTCTTT.

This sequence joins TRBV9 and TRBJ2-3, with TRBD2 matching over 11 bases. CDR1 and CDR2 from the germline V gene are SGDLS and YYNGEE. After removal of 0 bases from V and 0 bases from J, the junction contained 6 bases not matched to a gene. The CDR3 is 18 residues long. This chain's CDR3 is CASSVAWTSGLSTDTQYF. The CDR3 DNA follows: TGTGCCAGCAGCGTAGCTTGGACTAGCGGGCTTAGCACAGATACGCAGTATTTT.

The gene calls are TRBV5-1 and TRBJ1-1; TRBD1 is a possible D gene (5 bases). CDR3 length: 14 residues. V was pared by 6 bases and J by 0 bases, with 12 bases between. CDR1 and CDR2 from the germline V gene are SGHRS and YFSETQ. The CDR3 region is CASTMGQMNTEAFF. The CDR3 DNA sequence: TGCGCCAGCACCATGGGGCAGATGAACACTGAAGCTTTCTTT.

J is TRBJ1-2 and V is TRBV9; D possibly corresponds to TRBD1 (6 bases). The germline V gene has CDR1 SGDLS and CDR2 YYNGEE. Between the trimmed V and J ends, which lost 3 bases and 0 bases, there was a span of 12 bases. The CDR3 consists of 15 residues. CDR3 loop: CASSGRQVANYGYTF. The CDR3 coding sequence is TGTGCCAGCAGCGGACGACAGGTCGCTAACTATGGCTACACCTTC.

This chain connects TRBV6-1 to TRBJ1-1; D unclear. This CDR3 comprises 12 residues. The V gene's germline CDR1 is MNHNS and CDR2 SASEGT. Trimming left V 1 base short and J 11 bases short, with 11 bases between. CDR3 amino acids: CASSEDVASAFF. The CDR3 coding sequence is TGTGCCAGCAGTGAAGATGTGGCGTCGGCTTTCTTT.

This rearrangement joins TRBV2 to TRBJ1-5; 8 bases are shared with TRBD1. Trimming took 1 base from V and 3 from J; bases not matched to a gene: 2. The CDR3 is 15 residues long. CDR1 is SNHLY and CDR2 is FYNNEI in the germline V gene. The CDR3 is CASSEGTGNNQPQHF. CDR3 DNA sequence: TGTGCCAGCAGTGAAGGGACAGGGAACAATCAGCCCCAGCATTTT.

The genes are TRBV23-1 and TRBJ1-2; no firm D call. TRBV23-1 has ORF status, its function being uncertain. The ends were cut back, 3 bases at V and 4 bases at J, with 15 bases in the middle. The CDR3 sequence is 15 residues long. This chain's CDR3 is CASSHRRSPGYGYTF. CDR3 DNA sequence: TGCGCCAGCAGTCACCGACGGAGCCCTGGCTATGGCTACACCTTC.

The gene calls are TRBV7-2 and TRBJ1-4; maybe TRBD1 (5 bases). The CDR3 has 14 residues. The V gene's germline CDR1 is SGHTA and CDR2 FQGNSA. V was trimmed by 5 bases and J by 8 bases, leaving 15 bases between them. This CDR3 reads CASSPRDGREKLFF. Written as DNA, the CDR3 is TGTGCCAGCAGCCCCAGGGACGGGCGGGAAAAACTGTTTTTT.

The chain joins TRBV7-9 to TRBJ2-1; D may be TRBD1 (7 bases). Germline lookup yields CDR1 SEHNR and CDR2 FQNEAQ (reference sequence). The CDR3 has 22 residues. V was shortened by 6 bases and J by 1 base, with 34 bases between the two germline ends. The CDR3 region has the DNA TGTGCCAGCAGGAGGGACAGAGTATACCCGAGCGGCGGGATGCTATCCTACAATGAGCAGTTCTTC. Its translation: CASRRDRVYPSGGMLSYNEQFF.

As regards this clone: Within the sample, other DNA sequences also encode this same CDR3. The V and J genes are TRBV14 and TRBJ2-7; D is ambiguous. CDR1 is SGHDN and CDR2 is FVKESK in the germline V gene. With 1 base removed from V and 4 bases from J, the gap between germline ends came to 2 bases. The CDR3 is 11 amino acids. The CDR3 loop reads CASSQVYEQYF. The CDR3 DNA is TGTGCCAGCAGCCAAGTGTACGAGCAGTACTTC.

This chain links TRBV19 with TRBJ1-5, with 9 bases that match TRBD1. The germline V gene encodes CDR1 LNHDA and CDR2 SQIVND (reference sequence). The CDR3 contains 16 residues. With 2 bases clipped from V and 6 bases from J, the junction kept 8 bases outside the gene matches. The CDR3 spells CASSIQAQGASQPQHF. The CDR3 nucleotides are TGTGCCAGTAGTATACAGGCACAGGGGGCGTCTCAGCCCCAGCATTTT.

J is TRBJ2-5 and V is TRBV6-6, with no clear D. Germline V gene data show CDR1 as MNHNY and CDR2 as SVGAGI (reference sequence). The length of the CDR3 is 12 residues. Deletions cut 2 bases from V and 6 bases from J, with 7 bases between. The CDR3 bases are TGTGCCAGCAGTTACAGCGATCAGACCCAGTACTTC. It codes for CASSYSDQTQYF.

The CDR3 spells CASTGGRAYNEQFF. As DNA, the CDR3 is TGTGCCAGTACAGGCGGGAGGGCCTACAATGAGCAGTTCTTC. The gene calls are TRBV19 and TRBJ2-1; 9 bases are shared with TRBD2. Per the germline V gene, CDR1 is LNHDA and CDR2 is SQIVND (reference sequence). The trim removed 7 bases at V and 2 bases at J, leaving 3 bases unmatched. The CDR3 consists of 14 residues.

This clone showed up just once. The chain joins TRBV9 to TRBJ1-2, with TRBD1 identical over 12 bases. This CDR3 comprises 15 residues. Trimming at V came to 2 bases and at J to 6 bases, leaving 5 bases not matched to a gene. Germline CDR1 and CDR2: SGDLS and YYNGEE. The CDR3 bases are TGTGCCAGCAGCGTGCTCGGGACAGGGGGCGATGGCTACACCTTC. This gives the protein CASSVLGTGGDGYTF. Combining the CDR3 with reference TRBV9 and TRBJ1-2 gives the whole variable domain DSGVTQTPKHLITATGQRVTLRCSPRSGDLSVYWYQQSLDQGLQFLIQYYNGEERAKGNILERFSAQQFPDLHSELNLSSLELGDSALYFCASSVLGTGGDGYTFGSGTRLTVV.

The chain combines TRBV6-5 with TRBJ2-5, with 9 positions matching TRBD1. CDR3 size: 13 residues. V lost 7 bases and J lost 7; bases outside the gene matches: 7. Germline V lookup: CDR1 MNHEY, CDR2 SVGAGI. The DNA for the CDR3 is TGTGCCAGCAACGAAGGGACAGGGAGGACCCAGTACTTC. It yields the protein CASNEGTGRTQYF.